This T cell receptor beta chain comes out of a study of blood T cells in healthy people across ages. Whole-study context: Template switching retrieved approximately one barcoded beta molecule for each two T cells. Study results and caveats: Underestimates were what the diversity estimates from one million T cells were considered to be. Using unsorted PBMCs precluded a conclusive naive versus antigen-experienced comparison.

Comment on this clonotype: No antigen is known for it.

Then a second PCR, running roughly 7 to 11 cycles, was carried out with a sample-barcoded 5' primer and a J-beta primer mix. TCRdb reprocessed the 5' RACE reads via MiXCR and lists one record per CDR3 protein. The data contain approximately 290,000 distinct CDR3 sequences, 25% to 30% of them singletons. The CDR3 contains 16 residues. The V gene's germline CDR1 is DFQATT and CDR2 SNEGSKA (reference sequence). The V end lost 0 bases, the J end lost 6 bases, and 15 bases lay between the germline ends. Input material: blood. The origin of this receptor is a woman between 70 and 85 years old in good health. The gene calls are TRBV20-1 and TRBJ1-6, with a tentative D call TRBD1 (6 bases). Here the CDR3 DNA reads TGCAGTGCTAGAGATTTCACAGGGTCGTTTAATTCACCCCTCCACTTT. Translated, it gives CSARDFTGSFNSPLHF.